The text below deals with one TCR beta chain. This CDR3 is built from 15 residues. V was clipped by 0 bases and J by 2 bases, with 14 bases between them. Germline V gene lookup returns CDR1 SQVTM and CDR2 ANQGSEA. The data originate from a study of cytomegalovirus exposure and HLA in healthy donors. Produced via immunoSEQ multiplex PCR; TCRdb's table is partial and in-frame only. The table records some 170,000 clones, approximately 86% of them present only once. This clonotype was sampled from a man between 18 and 35 years old in good health and CMV-seropositive. Sequencing was done on a sample of PBMCs. This chain uses TRBV29-1 with TRBJ2-7; tentative D call: TRBD1 (6 bases). CDR3 sequence reads: CSVEDLGGQTYEQYF. In DNA, the CDR3 is TGCAGCGTTGAAGATCTAGGCGGACAGACCTACGAGCAGTACTTC.